Below, 22 T cell receptor beta chains from the same sample are listed, as sequenced in a study of T-cell memory formation after mild COVID-19. TCRdb reanalysed the 5' RACE reads using MiXCR and keeps one entry per CDR3 protein. The data contain some 290,000 distinct CDR3 sequences, under 20% of them singletons. Sequencing used PBMCs or a T cell subset sorted from them (not recorded which). The receptors come from a young man who had mild COVID-19 (a few samples of this study predate the infection). Cell type and time point are not known.

This clonotype showed up just a few times. The J gene is TRBJ2-3, the V gene TRBV7-2, with D perhaps matching TRBD1 (5 bases). Germline V CDR1 and CDR2: SGHTA, FQGNSA. CDR3 length equals 14 residues. Trimming shortened V by 1 base and J by 6 bases, and 11 bases separated the two germline ends. CDR3 sequence reads: CASSLDRLGDTQYF. The CDR3, as DNA: TGTGCCAGCAGCTTAGACAGGCTAGGGGATACGCAGTATTTT.

This clonotype was counted between two and nine times. V gene TRBV7-2 combines with J gene TRBJ2-1; TRBD1 aligns across 9 bases. Germline CDR1 is SGHTA and CDR2 is FQGNSA. CDR3 size: 13 residues. V lost 3 bases and J lost 12; bases outside the gene matches: 6. The CDR3 DNA follows: TGTGCCAGCAGCTTGGGACAGGGTCGCGCGCAGTTCTTC. It encodes CASSLGQGRAQFF.

This clonotype came up a few times. The genes are TRBV5-1 and TRBJ2-3, with 11 bases that match TRBD2. CDR3 size: 15 residues. V lost 4 bases, J lost 7 bases, and 8 bases stayed unmatched. CDR1 is SGHRS and CDR2 is YFSETQ in the germline V gene. The CDR3 DNA reads as TGCGCCAGCAGCACCACTAGCGGGGGCGTAAATACGCAGTATTTT. Protein product: CASSTTSGGVNTQYF. Full variable domain (rest looked up from reference TRBV5-1 and TRBJ2-3): KAGVTQTPRYLIKTRGQQVTLSCSPISGHRSVSWYQQTPGQGLQFLFEYFSETQRNKGNFPGRFSGRQFSNSRSEMNVSTLELGDSALYLCASSTTSGGVNTQYFGPGTRLTVL.

At least ten counts were recorded for this clonotype. The V call is TRBV6-5, the J call TRBJ2-7; 9 bases line up with TRBD1. The V gene's germline CDR1 is MNHEY and CDR2 SVGAGI. This CDR3 has 14 residues. Trimming took 5 bases from V and 3 from J; bases not matched to a gene: 5. CDR3 DNA: TGTGCCAGCAGTCACGGGGGACAGGGCTACGAGCAGTACTTC. It encodes CASSHGGQGYEQYF.

This clonotype was recorded a few times. The chain recombines TRBV4-3 with TRBJ2-7; 8 bases are shared with TRBD2. This CDR3 has 15 residues. Per the germline V gene, CDR1 is LGHNA and CDR2 is YSLEER. The ends lost 4 bases at V and 4 bases at J; junction bases unmatched: 9. For the CDR3, the DNA is TGCGCCAGCAGCCCCCGTTCGGGGGGGCCATACGAGCAGTACTTC. This codes for CASSPRSGGPYEQYF.

V gene TRBV3-1 combines with J gene TRBJ1-5; the D is unclear. Trimming shortened V by 1 base and J by 4 bases, and 5 bases separated the two germline ends. The length of the CDR3 is 13 residues. Germline V gene sequence: CDR1 LGHDT, CDR2 YNNKEL (reference sequence). Here the CDR3 reads CASSQGWNQPQHF. CDR3 in DNA: TGTGCCAGCAGCCAAGGATGGAATCAGCCCCAGCATTTT.

This clonotype has just a few counts. At one end, the junction sequence differs from germline, possibly due to a read error. CDR3 DNA: TGCGCCAGCAGCCAAGCCACTCGACAGGGGATTAACTTC. It encodes CASSQATRQGINF. The chain has TRBV4-3 and TRBJ2-7; TRBD1 aligns across 8 bases. This CDR3 region has 13 residues. Per the germline V gene, CDR1 is LGHNA and CDR2 is YSLEER.

The genes are TRBV7-9 and TRBJ2-5; TRBD1 matches 10 bases. This CDR3 is built from 15 residues. V lost 3 bases and J lost 4; bases outside the gene matches: 5. In germline, CDR1 is SEHNR, CDR2 FQNEAQ (reference sequence). The DNA of the CDR3 is TGTGCCAGCAGCTTCAGACAGGGGGCAGGAGAGACCCAGTACTTC. Protein sequence: CASSFRQGAGETQYF.

The chain links TRBV6-5 to TRBJ1-2; D is perhaps TRBD1 (5 bases). The V gene lost 5 bases and the J gene lost 2 bases, with 12 bases spanning the gap. CDR3 length equals 14 residues. Germline CDR1 is MNHEY and CDR2 is SVGAGI. The CDR3 spells CASSRSTANYGYTF. The CDR3 DNA sequence: TGTGCCAGCAGTCGTTCGACAGCCAACTATGGCTACACCTTC.

The chain carries TRBV7-3 and TRBJ2-2; D call uncertain. This CDR3 is built from 14 residues. Germline V gene lookup returns CDR1 SGHTA and CDR2 FQGTGA. Trimming shortened V by 3 bases and J by 2 bases, and 7 bases separated the two germline ends. CDR3 DNA sequence: TGTGCCAGCAGCTTTCTACTTAACACCGGGGAGCTGTTTTTT. The encoded protein is CASSFLLNTGELFF.

The table lists this clonotype with many counts. The genes are TRBV6-2 or TRBV6-3 and TRBJ2-1; TRBD1 is a possible D gene (6 bases). The CDR3 runs 17 residues. V was clipped by 6 bases and J by 0 bases, with 18 bases between them. Looked up from germline, CDR1 is MNHEY and CDR2 is SVGEGT. The CDR3 loop is CASRRDVGHLSYNEQFF. The CDR3 nucleotides are TGTGCCAGCAGGCGAGACGTGGGACACCTCTCCTACAATGAGCAGTTCTTC.

This clonotype was seen ten or more times. The V and J genes are TRBV7-9 and TRBJ1-2; unclear D gene. The CDR3 covers 12 residues. From germline, CDR1 is SEHNR and CDR2 FQNEAQ (reference sequence). V gave up 5 bases and J gave up 5 bases, with 9 bases separating them. The CDR3 protein is CASSEQVYGYTF. The CDR3 DNA is TGTGCCAGCAGCGAACAAGTTTATGGCTACACCTTC.

This clonotype counts as medium-sized. This chain joins TRBV5-1 and TRBJ1-1, with unresolved D. V lost 0 bases, J lost 9 bases, and 9 bases lay in between. This CDR3 comprises 12 residues. CDR1 is SGHRS, CDR2 YFSETQ, per germline. The CDR3 region has the DNA TGCGCCAGCAGCTTGGAAGGACCCCAAGCTTTCTTT. This sequence encodes CASSLEGPQAFF.

The CDR3 DNA reads TGTGCCAGCGGGGGGCGCGGGAACACCGGGGAGCTGTTTTTT. This sequence encodes CASGGRGNTGELFF. V and J are TRBV2 and TRBJ2-2; D could derive from TRBD1 or TRBD2 (6 bases each). Trimming shortened V by 8 bases and J by 1 base, and 11 bases separated the two germline ends. The germline gives CDR1 SNHLY, CDR2 FYNNEI. The CDR3 sequence is 14 residues long. Together with reference TRBV2 and TRBJ2-2, the CDR3 gives the full variable domain: EPEVTQTPSHQVTQMGQEVILRCVPISNHLYFYWYRQILGQKVEFLVSFYNNEISEKSEIFDDQFSVERPDGSNFTLKIRSTKLEDSAMYFCASGGRGNTGELFFGEGSRLTVL.

This clonotype has just a few counts. V is TRBV4-1 and J is TRBJ2-1, with TRBD1 identical over 9 bases. V gave up 0 bases and J gave up 8 bases; unmatched junction bases: 11. The germline V gene encodes CDR1 MGHRA and CDR2 YSYEKL. This CDR3 has 17 residues. This CDR3 reads CASSQDFRRTGAHEQFF. For the CDR3, the DNA is TGCGCCAGCAGCCAAGATTTTAGGCGGACAGGGGCACATGAGCAGTTCTTC.

CDR3 sequence: CASSLGDRNYGYTF. As DNA, the CDR3 is TGCGCCAGCAGCTTGGGGGACAGAAACTATGGCTACACCTTC. V usage is TRBV5-1 and J usage is TRBJ1-2; 7 positions agree with TRBD1. Trimming removed 0 bases from V and 2 bases from J; junction bases left unmatched: 1. Germline CDR1 and CDR2: SGHRS and YFSETQ. This CDR3 region has 14 residues.

This clonotype turned up a few times. The V and J genes are TRBV30 and TRBJ2-1; weak D call: TRBD2 (5 bases). Germline CDR1 is GTSNPN and CDR2 is SVGIG (reference sequence). Trimming removed 0 bases at V and 0 bases at J, with 12 bases between. This CDR3 has 16 amino acids. The chain's CDR3 is CAWSVEGLSSYNEQFF. In DNA, the CDR3 is TGTGCCTGGAGTGTAGAGGGCCTGAGCTCCTACAATGAGCAGTTCTTC.

This clonotype was observed a single time. V is TRBV4-1 and J is TRBJ1-1; D perhaps matches TRBD1 (5 bases). Looked up from germline, CDR1 is MGHRA and CDR2 is YSYEKL. The CDR3 totals 14 residues. V was clipped by 0 bases and J by 6 bases, with 11 bases between them. The CDR3 protein is CASSQDGGRSEAFF. The CDR3 DNA reads TGCGCCAGCAGCCAAGATGGGGGGAGGTCTGAAGCTTTCTTT.

This chain links TRBV7-2 with TRBJ1-6; 8 nucleotides agree with TRBD1. Germline values: CDR1 SGHTA, CDR2 FQGNSA. The CDR3 contains 15 residues. The junction had 6 bases not matched to a gene; V was cut back by 3 bases and J by 8 bases. In DNA form, the CDR3 reads TGTGCCAGCAGCTTTGGGACAGGCGATCATTCACCCCTCCACTTT. It yields the protein CASSFGTGDHSPLHF.

The rearrangement links TRBV7-2 to TRBJ1-5, with D perhaps TRBD1 (6 bases). The CDR3 contains 14 residues. Germline CDR1 SGHTA, CDR2 FQGNSA. V shed 5 bases and J shed 7 bases, with 15 bases lying between them. CDR3 loop: CASSVRGGEQPQHF. The CDR3 nucleotides are TGTGCCAGCAGCGTAAGGGGGGGGGAGCAGCCCCAGCATTTT.

This chain connects TRBV18 to TRBJ2-3; no reliable D call. V lost 2 bases to trimming and J lost 2 bases, with 8 bases between them. Germline CDR1 is KGHSH and CDR2 is LQKENI. This CDR3 is 14 amino acids long. The DNA of the CDR3 is TGTGCCAGCTCACCAAGTTCGACCACAGATACGCAGTATTTT. As protein: CASSPSSTTDTQYF.

CDR3 region: CASSRVSYEQYF. The CDR3 coding sequence is TGTGCCAGCAGCAGGGTTAGCTACGAGCAGTACTTC. The chain combines TRBV12-3 or TRBV12-4 with TRBJ2-7; perhaps TRBD1 as D (5 bases). The CDR3 spans 12 residues. V lost 6 bases, J lost 3 bases, and 9 bases lay in between.